One and the same sample provided the 6 T cell receptor beta chains below, sequenced in a study of T cell responses to AZD1222 COVID-19 vaccine. Using immunoSEQ multiplex PCR, the repertoire was profiled, and TCRdb retains in-frame clones only, with some absent. The table shows approximately 140,000 clones, with approximately 94% occurring only once. This specimen consisted of peripheral blood, obtained on day 0 of AZD1222 vaccination. Source of these receptors: an adult in good health.

DNA of the CDR3: TGCGCCAGCAGCTTGGGTGGCGGTCGGACCTATTCACCCCTCCACTTT. Amino acids: CASSLGGGRTYSPLHF. The V gene is TRBV5-1, the J gene TRBJ1-6; D unclear. The CDR3 runs to 16 residues. Germline CDR1 and CDR2: SGHRS and YFSETQ. Trimming removed 0 bases at V and 8 bases at J, with 15 bases between.

This chain links TRBV6-1 with TRBJ1-6, with D unresolved. Germline values: CDR1 MNHNS, CDR2 SASEGT. This CDR3 has 13 residues. Trimming took 1 base from V and 11 from J, leaving 9 bases between them. CDR3 sequence reads: CASSEVRETPLHF. The CDR3 nucleotides read TGTGCCAGCAGTGAAGTTCGTGAGACACCCCTCCACTTT.

J is TRBJ2-2 and V is TRBV5-4; 10 bases fit TRBD2. The CDR3 has 14 residues. V shed 4 bases, J shed 6 bases, and the junction held 3 bases outside the gene matches. In germline, CDR1 is SGHNT, CDR2 YYREEE (reference sequence). The CDR3 DNA is TGTGCCAGCAGCAAGGGACTAGCGCCCGGGGAGCTGTTTTTT. Translating it yields CASSKGLAPGELFF. The full variable domain, in which reference TRBV5-4 and TRBJ2-2 provide the parts outside the CDR3, is ETGVTQSPTHLIKTRGQQVTLRCSSQSGHNTVSWYQQALGQGPQFIFQYYREEENGRGNFPPRFSGLQFPNYSSELNVNALELDDSALYLCASSKGLAPGELFFGEGSRLTVL.

This clone was detected a few times. This sequence joins TRBV19 and TRBJ1-2; D is unclear. CDR3 length equals 12 residues. CDR1 and CDR2 from the germline V gene are LNHDA and SQIVND (reference sequence). With 3 bases removed from V and 4 bases from J, the gap between germline ends came to 6 bases. CDR3 sequence (DNA): TGTGCCAGTAGTATGAGTGCCTATGGCTACACCTTC. Protein sequence: CASSMSAYGYTF.

The V call is TRBV11-2, the J call TRBJ2-1; 8 bases align to TRBD2. After removal of 4 bases from V and 5 bases from J, the junction contained 10 bases not matched to a gene. The germline gives CDR1 SGHAT, CDR2 FQNNGV. The CDR3 spans 16 residues. This chain's CDR3 is CASSSNILADNNEQFF. As DNA, the CDR3 is TGTGCCAGCAGCTCCAATATACTAGCGGATAACAATGAGCAGTTCTTC.

The chain is built from TRBV10-2 and TRBJ1-1; D gene ambiguous. Germline V gene data show CDR1 as WSHSY and CDR2 as SAAADI. There are 11 residues in the CDR3. V gave up 3 bases and J gave up 11 bases, with 10 bases separating them. In nucleotides, the CDR3 is TGCGCCAGCAGTGAAGGCCTAGGGGCTTTCTTT. It is translated as CASSEGLGAFF.